The rows below give T cell receptor beta chains drawn from one sample of a study of T-cell reconstitution after alpha-beta-depleted transplantation in children. TCRdb processed the PCR reads anew with MiXCR; each CDR3 protein has one entry. Of about 270,000 distinct CDR3 sequences listed, over 8% were seen once; the top ten hold 10%. The input for sequencing was PBMCs from the stem cell graft donor, taken from the stem cell graft. All receptors derive from a human donor who donated a stem cell graft to a child with SCID. The CDR3 runs from the conserved cysteine through the conserved F or W. D genes are given only for firm matches. A row's size may be missing; if present it is once, few, many or a size class.

D gene	clone size	V gene	J gene	CDR3 DNA	CDR3 protein
.	few	TRBV5-1	TRBJ1-1	TGCGCCAGCAGCTTAAGAGGGAGGGACACTGAAGCTTTCTTT	CASSLRGRDTEAFF
TRBD1	few	TRBV20-1	TRBJ2-3	TGCAGTGCTAGAGGGTACAAGGCAGGGGGAGCAAGACCGACTCCAGATACGCAGTATTTT	CSARGYKAGGARPTPDTQYF
.	many	TRBV4-1	TRBJ2-2	TGCGCCAGCAGCCCTCTCGAGAGTACTAACACCGGGGAGCTGTTTTTT	CASSPLESTNTGELFF
.	few	TRBV6-1	TRBJ1-1	TGTGCCAGCTGCGGACAGTTGAACACTGAAGCTTTCTTT	CASCGQLNTEAFF
.	few	TRBV6-1	TRBJ2-5	TGTGCCAGCAAAACCGTCACAGATTGGGAGGAGACCCAGTACTTC	CASKTVTDWEETQYF
.	few	TRBV11-2	TRBJ2-7	TGTGCCAGCAGCTTGGGACTGGGGGGAAACGAGCAGTACTTC	CASSLGLGGNEQYF
TRBD1	few	TRBV7-3	TRBJ2-3	TGTGCCAGCAGCCCGGACAGGGGGCGATGGACAGATACGCAGTTTTTT	CASSPDRGRWTDTQFF
.	many	TRBV9	TRBJ2-3	TGTGCCAGCAGCGTAGAGTCGGACAGAGATACGCAGTATTTT	CASSVESDRDTQYF
.	.	TRBV2	TRBJ1-1	TGTGCCAGCAGTGGGGGAGTTGAAGCTTTCTTT	CASSGGVEAFF
.	.	TRBV25-1	TRBJ2-5	TGTGCCAGCAGTGTATTCCAAGAGACCCAGTACTTC	CASSVFQETQYF
.	many	TRBV12-3/TRBV12-4	TRBJ1-4	TGTGCCAGCAGTTTAGCGGTTGAATATGAAAAACTGTTTTTT	CASSLAVEYEKLFF
.	few	TRBV12-3/TRBV12-4	TRBJ2-7	TGTGCCAGTAGTTTTGGGCTCGAGCAGTACTTC	CASSFGLEQYF
.	.	TRBV3-1	TRBJ2-1	TGTGCCAGCAGCCAAGTTTGGAATGAGCAGTTCTTC	CASSQVWNEQFF
TRBD1	many	TRBV29-1	TRBJ2-7	TGCAGCGTTATAACAGGGGGCGGCTACGAGCAGTACTTC	CSVITGGGYEQYF
TRBD2	many	TRBV7-8	TRBJ2-7	TGTGCCAGCAGCCTAGCGGGGGGGGAGTACGAGCAGTACTTC	CASSLAGGEYEQYF
.	.	TRBV12-3/TRBV12-4	TRBJ2-5	TGTGCCAGCGCCATCCCCCCCGGCGAAGAGACCCAGTACTTC	CASAIPPGEETQYF
.	.	TRBV7-5	TRBJ2-5	.	CISVPEFSRSAAVRYRGLPETQYF
.	few	TRBV29-1	TRBJ1-1	TGCAGCGCCCTCCGGTGGGACACTGAAGCTTTCTTT	CSALRWDTEAFF
.	few	TRBV29-1	TRBJ1-2	TGCAGCGTACCGACAGTCTATGGCTACACCTTC	CSVPTVYGYTF
.	few	TRBV5-5	TRBJ1-5	TGTGCCAGCAGCTTGCTTCAGGGGTACAATCAGCCCCAGCATTTT	CASSLLQGYNQPQHF
.	few	TRBV9	TRBJ2-6	TGTGCCAGCAGCCTCCAGGGTCTCAACTCTGGGGCCAACGTCCTGACTTTC	CASSLQGLNSGANVLTF
.	few	TRBV15	TRBJ2-3	TGTGCCACCAGCAGCCCAGCGGTCCCTAGCACAGATACGCAGTATTTT	CATSSPAVPSTDTQYF
TRBD2	few	TRBV11-2	TRBJ2-1	TGTGCCAGCAGCTGGACTAGCGGGAACAATGAGCAGTTCTTC	CASSWTSGNNEQFF